A single TCR beta chain is shown here with its context. What it recognizes is unknown. This record comes from a study of cytomegalovirus exposure and HLA in healthy donors. Findings and caveats of the study: Most TCR beta V segments were productive about 90% or about 30% of the time in an earlier analysis. In a later analysis, a genetic analysis reported fewer productive-TCR N-insertions in an Asian-associated ancestry cluster than the cohort average. Accounts indicate the classifier identified cytomegalovirus status with strong specificity and sensitivity. A cluster of highly shared sequence variants was likely a sequencing artifact.

It was with 60 Vbeta and 13 Jbeta primers that the PCR ran. Data came from immunoSEQ multiplex PCR; TCRdb stores just in-frame clones and leaves some out. Of around 190,000 clones in the sample, roughly 77% are singletons; the top ten hold more than 4%. The CDR3 covers 12 residues. Germline CDR1 reads SGHTA; CDR2 reads FQGNSA. V was clipped by 5 bases and J by 1 base, with 5 bases between them. The origin of this receptor is a man aged 25 to 45 in good health and CMV-seropositive. The V gene is TRBV7-2, the J gene TRBJ1-1; maybe TRBD1 (5 bases). Sequenced input: PBMCs. The CDR3 DNA reads TGTGCCAGCAGCCAGGGGAACACTGAAGCTTTCTTT. Translating gives CASSQGNTEAFF.